Below are 17 T cell receptor beta chains sequenced from a single sample in a study of neoadjuvant anti-PD-1 for oral cavity cancer. Sequencing used immunoSEQ multiplex PCR; TCRdb keeps in-frame clones, though not all of them. The table has some 6,000 clones, 50% to 60% seen once. Time point reported: after neoadjuvant nivolumab, at surgical resection. Sequencing used tumor tissue, obtained after nivolumab (anti-PD-1) treatment. Receptor source: a person between 40 and 80 years old with oral cavity squamous cell carcinoma.

The V gene is TRBV7-2, the J gene TRBJ1-1; possibly TRBD1 for D (5 bases). The CDR3 sequence is 15 residues long. Germline V lookup: CDR1 SGHTA, CDR2 FQGNSA. Trimming left V 5 bases short and J 5 bases short, with 18 bases between. The CDR3 sequence is CASSPQGEGRTEAFF. The DNA for the CDR3 is TGTGCCAGCAGCCCCCAAGGTGAGGGGAGGACTGAAGCTTTCTTT. The complete variable domain, with remaining parts taken from reference TRBV7-2 and TRBJ1-1, reads GAGVSQSPSNKVTEKGKDVELRCDPISGHTALYWYRQSLGQGLEFLIYFQGNSAPDKSGLPSDRFSAERTGGSVSTLTIQRTQQEDSAVYLCASSPQGEGRTEAFFGQGTRLTVV.

The rearrangement uses TRBV5-1 and TRBJ2-3; 7 bases line up with TRBD2. The CDR3 spans 15 residues. The trim removed 1 base at V and 5 bases at J, leaving 7 bases unmatched. Germline loops: CDR1 SGHRS, CDR2 YFSETQ. CDR3: CASSLLADWGDTQYF. In DNA, the CDR3 is TGCGCCAGCAGCTTGCTAGCGGATTGGGGAGATACGCAGTATTTT.

The chain couples TRBV7-9 to TRBJ2-7, with D possibly called TRBD1 or TRBD2 (5 bases each). The CDR3 is made up of 13 amino acids. Trimming left V 5 bases short and J 4 bases short, with 12 bases between. The V gene's germline CDR1 is SEHNR and CDR2 FQNEAQ (reference sequence). The chain's CDR3 is CASSPPGRYEQYF. Written as DNA, the CDR3 is TGTGCCAGCAGCCCTCCGGGACGATACGAGCAGTACTTC.

The gene calls are TRBV6-5 and TRBJ1-1; TRBD1 aligns across 7 bases. V lost 6 bases, J lost 0 bases, and 4 bases stayed unmatched. The CDR3 consists of 14 residues. In germline, CDR1 is MNHEY, CDR2 SVGAGI. The CDR3 here is CASRKGQLNTEAFF. DNA of the CDR3: TGTGCCAGCAGGAAGGGACAGTTGAACACTGAAGCTTTCTTT.

The V gene is TRBV6-5, the J gene TRBJ1-1, with 10 bases matching TRBD1. There are 16 residues in the CDR3. Germline CDR1 is MNHEY and CDR2 is SVGAGI. V was pared by 0 bases and J by 8 bases, with 9 bases of the junction left unmatched. CDR3 DNA sequence: TGTGCCAGCAGTTACTCCCGGGGGACAGGGGTGGTGGAAGCTTTCTTT. Protein: CASSYSRGTGVVEAFF.

This clone was picked up one time. This sequence joins TRBV11-2 and TRBJ2-7; no firm D call. The V end was cut by 2 bases, the J end by 0 bases, with 8 bases between. CDR3 size: 14 residues. CDR1 and CDR2 from the germline V gene are SGHAT and FQNNGV. The CDR3 nucleotides read TGTGCCAGCAGCTTATTTAGGGTCTCCTACGAGCAGTACTTC. It codes for CASSLFRVSYEQYF.

V usage is TRBV4-2 and J usage is TRBJ1-5; D is undetermined. This CDR3 has 15 amino acids. Germline-derived CDR1 and CDR2 are LGHNA and YNFKEQ. Deletions cut 0 bases from V and 4 bases from J, with 10 bases between. The CDR3 sequence: CASSQDLGGNQPQHF. CDR3 DNA: TGTGCCAGCAGCCAAGATCTCGGCGGAAATCAGCCCCAGCATTTT.

By frequency in the sample, this clone is large (0.1 to 1%). This sequence joins TRBV14 and TRBJ1-2; D is ambiguous. Germline CDR1 and CDR2: SGHDN and FVKESK. V was clipped by 1 base and J by 7 bases, with 10 bases between them. The CDR3 covers 13 residues. The CDR3 nucleotides read TGTGCCAGCAGCCAAGCTGGGGTTAGTGGCTACACCTTC. This sequence encodes CASSQAGVSGYTF.

The rearrangement links TRBV6-5 to TRBJ2-1; D might be TRBD1 (6 bases). V lost 6 bases and J lost 5, with 17 bases in between. The CDR3 loop spans 15 amino acids. Germline values: CDR1 MNHEY, CDR2 SVGAGI. The CDR3 here is CASRLPQGANNEQFF. DNA for the CDR3: TGTGCCAGCAGGCTCCCACAGGGCGCCAACAATGAGCAGTTCTTC.

The rearrangement uses TRBV10-2 and TRBJ2-1, with TRBD1 identical over 9 bases. The length of the CDR3 is 16 residues. The germline V gene has CDR1 WSHSY and CDR2 SAAADI. J was trimmed by 5 bases and V by 1 base; bases with no gene match: 6. The CDR3 DNA follows: TGCGCCAGCAGTGAGTGGACAGGGGTTTTGAACAATGAGCAGTTCTTC. It is translated as CASSEWTGVLNNEQFF.

This clone turned up a few times. This rearrangement joins TRBV6-1 to TRBJ2-7; D is ambiguous. V was clipped by 6 bases and J by 5 bases, with 8 bases between them. This CDR3 contains 11 residues. Germline CDR1 MNHNS, CDR2 SASEGT. This CDR3 reads CASSPVHEQYF. Here the CDR3 DNA reads TGTGCCAGCAGCCCTGTTCACGAGCAGTACTTC.

Here the CDR3 reads CASSLKAGGGSPLHF. Written as DNA, the CDR3 is TGTGCCAGCAGCTTAAAGGCAGGGGGAGGGTCACCCCTCCACTTT. The rearrangement uses TRBV7-2 and TRBJ1-6, with TRBD1 matching over 7 bases. This CDR3 spans 15 amino acids. V lost 2 bases to trimming and J lost 10 bases; unmatched junction nucleotides: 8. The germline gives CDR1 SGHTA, CDR2 FQGNSA.

This rearrangement joins TRBV28 to TRBJ2-3; the D gene is possibly TRBD2 (6 bases). Germline CDR1 reads MDHEN; CDR2 reads SYDVKM. The CDR3 spans 15 residues. Trimming pared 4 bases from V and 9 bases from J, leaving 20 bases between. The DNA for the CDR3 is TGTGCCAGCAGTTCCTCCGGGACTGCTGCAGGGACGCAGTATTTT. The encoded protein is CASSSSGTAAGTQYF.

This clone was seen only a few times. The junction shows a germline mismatch at one end, possibly a read error. The V call is TRBV7-7, the J call TRBJ2-1, with TRBD2 as a possible D gene (6 bases). This CDR3 has 14 residues. Germline CDR1 reads SSHAT; CDR2 reads FNYEAQ (reference sequence). Here the CDR3 reads CASSLLGGGDEQFF. CDR3 sequence (DNA): TGTGCTAGCAGCCTCCTTGGGGGAGGCGATGAGCAGTTCTTC. The whole variable domain, remainder taken from reference TRBV7-7 and TRBJ2-1, is GAGVSQSPRYKVTKRGQDVTLRCDPISSHATLYWYQQALGQGPEFLTYFNYEAQPDKSGLPSDRFSAERPEGSISTLTIQRTEQRDSAMYRCASSLLGGGDEQFFGPGTRLTVL.

The V and J genes are TRBV18 and TRBJ2-7; 13 nucleotides match TRBD2. The CDR3 runs to 14 residues. The junction had 5 bases not matched to a gene; V was cut back by 5 bases and J by 7 bases. The germline V gene has CDR1 KGHSH and CDR2 LQKENI. CDR3 sequence: CASSSGLAGEEQYF. The CDR3 DNA reads TGTGCCAGCTCATCCGGACTAGCGGGAGAAGAGCAGTACTTC. The entire variable domain, with the rest obtained from reference TRBV18 and TRBJ2-7, is as follows: NAGVMQNPRHLVRRRGQEARLRCSPMKGHSHVYWYRQLPEEGLKFMVYLQKENIIDESGMPKERFSAEFPKEGPSILRIQQVVRGDSAAYFCASSSGLAGEEQYFGPGTRLTVT.

This rearrangement joins TRBV5-1 to TRBJ2-5; weak D call: TRBD1 (7 bases). V was cut by 4 bases and J by 5 bases, with 12 bases left in between. This CDR3 comprises 13 residues. CDR1 is SGHRS and CDR2 is YFSETQ in the germline V gene. CDR3 region: CASSPGGPETQYF. DNA for the CDR3: TGCGCCAGCAGCCCAGGGGGGCCGGAGACCCAGTACTTC.

Worth noting for this clone: At one boundary the junction diverges from the germline segment, which might be a read error. Other DNA sequences within the sample encode an identical CDR3. The genes are TRBV14 and TRBJ2-1; 12 nucleotides align to TRBD2. Germline lookup yields CDR1 SGHDN and CDR2 FVKESK. The CDR3 totals 15 residues. CDR3 sequence: CASSSSGGASNEQFF. The CDR3 DNA follows: TGTGCTAGCAGCTCTAGCGGGGGGGCCTCCAATGAGCAGTTCTTC.